A single sample gave rise to the 22 T cell receptor beta chains below, sequenced in a study of T cell responses to AZD1222 COVID-19 vaccine. The method was immunoSEQ multiplex PCR; TCRdb's version includes in-frame clones alone and lacks a portion of them. The sample carries about 130,000 clones, over 75% recorded once. The sequenced sample was peripheral blood, obtained on day 0 of AZD1222 vaccination. The receptor set was obtained from an adult in good health.

The chain carries TRBV5-1 and TRBJ2-2, with a tentative D call TRBD1 (5 bases). The germline V gene encodes CDR1 SGHRS and CDR2 YFSETQ. The CDR3 length is 14 residues. Deletions cut 0 bases from V and 3 bases from J, with 6 bases between. The CDR3 sequence is CASSLGQHTGELFF. The CDR3 DNA reads as TGCGCCAGCAGCTTGGGACAGCACACCGGGGAGCTGTTTTTT.

The rearrangement uses TRBV5-4 and TRBJ2-1; 7 bases are a match to TRBD2. The CDR3 length is 14 residues. Germline V gene data show CDR1 as SGHNT and CDR2 as YYREEE (reference sequence). After removal of 2 bases from V and 5 bases from J, the junction contained 4 bases not matched to a gene. Written as DNA, the CDR3 is TGTGCCAGCAGCTTAAGACTAGCCGACAATGAGCAGTTCTTC. Protein product: CASSLRLADNEQFF.

The gene calls are TRBV5-1 and TRBJ2-1, with D possibly being TRBD2 (5 bases). The V and J ends lost 3 bases and 1 base respectively, with 14 bases between them. The CDR3 sequence is 16 residues long. Germline CDR1 and CDR2: SGHRS and YFSETQ. The CDR3 DNA follows: TGCGCCAGCAGCTCGTCCCGGGGTGGGTCCTACAATGAGCAGTTCTTC. It codes for CASSSSRGGSYNEQFF.

There are a few counts of this clone. The chain carries TRBV30 and TRBJ2-7; unclear D gene. Trimming shortened V by 1 base and J by 4 bases, and 14 bases separated the two germline ends. The germline gives CDR1 GTSNPN, CDR2 SVGIG (reference sequence). CDR3 length equals 14 residues. For the CDR3, the DNA is TGTGCCTGGAGTGGTACGTCCTCATTTTACGAGCAGTACTTC. Translating gives CAWSGTSSFYEQYF.

V usage is TRBV28 and J usage is TRBJ2-3; 7 bases are shared with TRBD2. The V segment lost 3 bases and the J segment 1 base; nucleotides outside the gene matches: 10. Germline CDR1 is MDHEN and CDR2 is SYDVKM. The CDR3 covers 17 residues. CDR3 coding DNA: TGTGCCAGCAGTTTTATTTGGGGGGGGGATGGCACAGATACGCAGTATTTT. It yields the protein CASSFIWGGDGTDTQYF.

This clone was picked up one time. J is TRBJ1-2 and V is TRBV9; 8 nucleotides line up with TRBD1. Germline V CDR1 and CDR2: SGDLS, YYNGEE. J was trimmed by 4 bases and V by 0 bases; bases with no gene match: 11. The CDR3 length is 17 residues. DNA of the CDR3: TGTGCCAGCAGCGTAGGAAGTACAGGGGGTGCCTTCTATGGCTACACCTTC. This translates into CASSVGSTGGAFYGYTF.

This clone showed up just a few times. The chain carries TRBV30 and TRBJ1-4; weak D call: TRBD1 (5 bases). Trimming pared 0 bases from V and 7 bases from J, leaving 15 bases between. Germline loops: CDR1 GTSNPN, CDR2 SVGIG (reference sequence). CDR3 size: 15 residues. Here the CDR3 reads CAWSVGADGAEKLFF. As DNA, the CDR3 is TGTGCCTGGAGTGTAGGGGCGGATGGCGCTGAAAAACTGTTTTTT. The full variable domain, rest sourced from reference TRBV30 and TRBJ1-4, is SQTIHQWPATLVQPVGSPLSLECTVEGTSNPNLYWYRQAAGRGLQLLFYSVGIGQISSEVPQNLSASRPQDRQFILSSKKLLLSDSGFYLCAWSVGADGAEKLFFGSGTQLSVL.

The genes are TRBV19 and TRBJ1-5; D gene ambiguous. Germline CDR1 LNHDA, CDR2 SQIVND (reference sequence). The CDR3 loop spans 11 amino acids. With 2 bases removed from V and 4 bases from J, the gap between germline ends came to 0 bases. The CDR3 reads CASSINQPQHF. CDR3 in DNA: TGTGCCAGTAGTATAAATCAGCCCCAGCATTTT.

This chain connects TRBV28 to TRBJ1-2; no firm D call. This CDR3 is built from 13 residues. Between the trimmed V and J ends, which lost 3 bases and 2 bases, there was a span of 7 bases. Germline V gene lookup returns CDR1 MDHEN and CDR2 SYDVKM. The CDR3 spells CASSLAQNYGYTF. The CDR3 DNA reads TGTGCCAGCAGTTTGGCCCAGAACTATGGCTACACCTTC.

This chain connects TRBV7-2 to TRBJ1-2; TRBD1 aligns across 12 bases. Germline CDR1 reads SGHTA; CDR2 reads FQGNSA. This CDR3 is 16 amino acids long. V shed 5 bases, J shed 6 bases, and the junction held 10 bases outside the gene matches. CDR3 DNA sequence: TGTGCCAGCAGCCCACGTGGGACAGGGGGCGCGGATGGCTACACCTTC. Residues: CASSPRGTGGADGYTF.

The chain has TRBV11-3 and TRBJ2-3; 9 positions agree with TRBD2. Germline V lookup: CDR1 SGHNT, CDR2 YENEEA. J lost 3 bases, V lost 2 bases, and 6 bases had no gene match. CDR3 length equals 16 residues. The CDR3 coding sequence is TGTGCCAGCAGCTTATCGGCGGGGGGGCTAACAGATACGCAGTATTTT. This gives the protein CASSLSAGGLTDTQYF.

The chain employs TRBV2 and TRBJ1-2; TRBD1 matches at 9 bases. This CDR3 is 14 amino acids long. Unmatched junction bases numbered 4, after V lost 3 bases and J lost 5 bases. Per germline, CDR1 SNHLY and CDR2 FYNNEI. The CDR3 bases are TGTGCCAGCAGTGATCGGACAGGGGAGTATGGCTACACCTTC. Encoded protein: CASSDRTGEYGYTF.

The chain links TRBV7-2 to TRBJ1-6, with TRBD1 identical over 7 bases. V trimming: 5 bases; J trimming: 6 bases; junction bases outside the gene matches: 4. The CDR3 spans 14 residues. Germline loops: CDR1 SGHTA, CDR2 FQGNSA. The CDR3 here is CASSPGTANSPLHF. For the CDR3, the DNA is TGTGCCAGCAGCCCCGGGACAGCTAATTCACCCCTCCACTTT.

The chain joins TRBV5-1 to TRBJ2-3; D possibly corresponds to TRBD1 (6 bases). The CDR3 has 16 residues. The germline V gene has CDR1 SGHRS and CDR2 YFSETQ. The germline V and J ends were trimmed by 4 bases and 0 bases, with 15 bases remaining between them. The CDR3 spells CASSRGTVASTDTQYF. The CDR3 bases are TGCGCCAGCAGCAGGGGGACGGTTGCTAGCACAGATACGCAGTATTTT.

V and J are TRBV18 and TRBJ2-5; D is possibly TRBD1 (6 bases). There are 13 residues in the CDR3. CDR1 KGHSH and CDR2 LQKENI come from the germline V gene. V lost 5 bases, J lost 3 bases, and 10 bases lay in between. CDR3 coding DNA: TGTGCCAGCTCAGGGGACATAAAAGAGACCCAGTACTTC. The encoded protein is CASSGDIKETQYF. The complete variable domain, with remaining parts taken from reference TRBV18 and TRBJ2-5, reads NAGVMQNPRHLVRRRGQEARLRCSPMKGHSHVYWYRQLPEEGLKFMVYLQKENIIDESGMPKERFSAEFPKEGPSILRIQQVVRGDSAAYFCASSGDIKETQYFGPGTRLLVL.

This chain uses TRBV4-2 with TRBJ1-1; tentatively, D is TRBD1 (5 bases). CDR3 size: 15 residues. The V end lost 0 bases, the J end lost 6 bases, and 14 bases lay between the germline ends. Germline values: CDR1 LGHNA, CDR2 YNFKEQ. The CDR3 loop is CASSQDFGGSAEAFF. The CDR3 DNA sequence: TGTGCCAGCAGCCAAGATTTCGGGGGGAGCGCTGAAGCTTTCTTT.

The chain couples TRBV28 to TRBJ1-1; 9 nucleotides align to TRBD1. Germline values: CDR1 MDHEN, CDR2 SYDVKM. V was clipped by 5 bases and J by 0 bases; unmatched bases: 7. The CDR3 loop spans 16 amino acids. The CDR3 spells CASSQDRGFMNTEAFF. The CDR3 DNA reads TGTGCCAGCAGTCAGGACAGGGGATTCATGAACACTGAAGCTTTCTTT. Filled out from reference TRBV28 and TRBJ1-1, the complete variable domain reads DVKVTQSSRYLVKRTGEKVFLECVQDMDHENMFWYRQDPGLGLRLIYFSYDVKMKEKGDIPEGYSVSREKKERFSLILESASTNQTSMYLCASSQDRGFMNTEAFFGQGTRLTVV.

The CDR3 nucleotides are TGTGCCAGCAGCTTTGTCGGCGGCGAGCAGTACTTC. It codes for CASSFVGGEQYF. This chain uses TRBV11-2 with TRBJ2-7; D gene unclear. CDR3 length equals 12 residues. Germline V gene data show CDR1 as SGHAT and CDR2 as FQNNGV. Deletions cut 3 bases from V and 6 bases from J, with 9 bases between.

The J gene is TRBJ1-1, the V gene TRBV25-1; D not certain. The CDR3 totals 13 residues. The germline gives CDR1 MGHDK, CDR2 SYGVNS. Trimming removed 3 bases at V and 0 bases at J, with 5 bases between. CDR3: CASSEVLNTEAFF. CDR3 in DNA: TGTGCCAGCAGTGAGGTCCTGAACACTGAAGCTTTCTTT.

The chain employs TRBV29-1 and TRBJ1-2; D perhaps matches TRBD1 (5 bases). The germline V and J ends were trimmed by 5 bases and 0 bases, with 13 bases remaining between them. CDR3 size: 14 residues. The germline CDR1 and CDR2 sequences are SQVTM and ANQGSEA. This CDR3 is CSVLGASPNYGYTF. The DNA of the CDR3 is TGCAGCGTTCTTGGGGCCTCCCCTAACTATGGCTACACCTTC.

The rearrangement uses TRBV28 and TRBJ1-3, with a tentative D call TRBD1 (5 bases). The CDR3 sequence is 14 residues long. Trimming took off 5 bases at V and 2 bases at J, with 10 bases between the two ends. Germline CDR1 MDHEN, CDR2 SYDVKM. CDR3 nucleotides: TGTGCCAGCAGTCCGCAGGGAGCTGGAAACACCATATATTTT. Its translation: CASSPQGAGNTIYF.

The V gene is TRBV7-3, the J gene TRBJ2-2; 13 bases fit TRBD2. The junction had 5 bases not matched to a gene; V was cut back by 6 bases and J by 7 bases. In germline, CDR1 is SGHTA, CDR2 FQGTGA. The CDR3 length is 15 residues. CDR3: CASRRLAGGGGELFF. Written as DNA, the CDR3 is TGTGCCAGCAGACGACTAGCGGGGGGTGGCGGGGAGCTGTTTTTT.